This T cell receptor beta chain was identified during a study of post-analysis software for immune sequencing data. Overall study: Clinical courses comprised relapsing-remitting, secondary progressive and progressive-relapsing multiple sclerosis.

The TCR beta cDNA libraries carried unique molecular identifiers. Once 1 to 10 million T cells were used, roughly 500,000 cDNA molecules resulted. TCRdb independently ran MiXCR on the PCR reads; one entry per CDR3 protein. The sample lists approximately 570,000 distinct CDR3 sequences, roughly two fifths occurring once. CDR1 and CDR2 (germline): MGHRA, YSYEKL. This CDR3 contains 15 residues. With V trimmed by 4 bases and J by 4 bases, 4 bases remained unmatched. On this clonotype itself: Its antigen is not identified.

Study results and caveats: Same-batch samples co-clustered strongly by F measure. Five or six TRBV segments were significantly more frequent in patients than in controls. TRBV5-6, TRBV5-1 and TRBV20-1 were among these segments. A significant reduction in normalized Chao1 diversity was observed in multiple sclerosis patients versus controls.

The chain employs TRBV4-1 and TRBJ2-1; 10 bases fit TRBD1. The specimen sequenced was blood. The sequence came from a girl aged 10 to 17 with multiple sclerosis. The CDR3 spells CASSLTDRGYNEQFF. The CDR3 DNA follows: TGCGCCAGCAGCCTAACGGACAGGGGGTACAATGAGCAGTTCTTC.